This T cell receptor beta chain was captured by sequencing in a study of CD8+CD57+ T cells in acquired aplastic anemia. Study context: The average for DNA from sorted CD4+ and CD8+ cells was around 3.5 ug. Approximately 10 million reads were obtained on average for healthy donor CD4+ cells. Overall study results and limits: Shared by patients and controls, 25 to 35 CD8+ CDR3s were abundant in patients.

The CDR3 is 15 residues long. The V gene's germline CDR1 is MNHNY and CDR2 SVGAGI (reference sequence). V was clipped by 2 bases and J by 7 bases; unmatched bases: 5. This clonotype was found a few times. Its target is unknown. TCR beta VDJ combinations and CDR3 sequences were profiled from genomic DNA. MiXCR, run by TCRdb on the reads, gives a single entry per CDR3 protein. Among around 150,000 distinct CDR3 sequences listed, around two fifths were seen once. Sequencing was carried out using sorted CD4+, CD8+, or CD8+CD57+ T cells (not recorded which) from PBMCs. The chain couples TRBV6-6 to TRBJ2-4; 10 positions match TRBD1. The TCR was taken from a human donor in good health, serving as a control. CDR3 loop: CASSYGDRGKNIQYF. For the CDR3, the DNA is TGTGCCAGCAGTTACGGGGACAGGGGAAAGAACATTCAGTACTTC.